The T cell receptor (beta chain) described here comes from a study of blood T cells in healthy people across ages (dated by TCRdb to the mid-2010s). About the study as a whole: In model experiments, template switching captured about one uniquely barcoded TCR beta cDNA molecule for every two T cells. Four age groups were formed from the donors: young (average about 16 years), middle-aged (approximately 42), aged (62) and long-lived (roughly 81). Donors of different ages were randomly distributed across sequencing lanes to avoid experimental bias. To track age-related changes in TCR beta repertoire diversity, the study relied on deep sequencing normalized with unique cDNA molecular identifiers. The study analyzed two additional independent replicas of 1 million unique cDNA reads from the same blood draw for two donors, one aged 18 to 29 and one aged 80 or older.

This clonotype has a single count. The specificity of this receptor is unknown. Base qualities are not provided; no much larger clone lies one nucleotide away. The research as a whole found: Compared with the aged group, the long-lived group had more naive CD4+ T cells, fewer expanded clones and increased TCR diversity, suggesting age selection. Total diversity estimates from one million sequenced T cells were considered lower bounds and underestimates. Observed TCR beta diversity per million T cells fell roughly linearly with age, and a significant reduction was already apparent by age about 38. Observed TCR beta diversity correlated strongly with the percentage of naive T cells measured by flow cytometry. The CMV infection status of donors was not known, potentially confounding age-related changes in expanded clonotypes. Bulk unsorted PBMC profiling prevented conclusive comparison of naive and antigen-experienced compartments.

The library was obtained by 5' RACE. Sequencing instrument: Illumina HiSeq 2500. The second PCR ran for roughly 7 to 12 cycles and used a J-beta primer mix along with a sample-barcoded 5' primer. A template-switch 5' adaptor carrying 12 random nucleotides introduced a unique molecular identifier onto each TCR beta cDNA molecule. Each sample yielded at least 2.5 million CDR3-containing paired-end reads. First-strand cDNA synthesis was performed from all RNA using the Mint cDNA synthesis kit, with priming by a TRBC-specific oligonucleotide. Following uracil-DNA glycosylase treatment, a first 18-cycle PCR with universal primers M1SS and BC2_uni_R was performed on all cDNA. Per the source publication's procedure: For normalization, 1 million high-quality reads, each with a distinct molecular identifier, were randomly selected from each sample. Reads sharing molecular identifiers were discarded rather than binned into consensus sequences. CDR3 identification, clonotype clustering and error correction used MiTCR with a Q25 quality threshold and the strictest error-elimination algorithm. A nonparametric unseen species model with Euler transformation was used to estimate a lower bound on total TCR beta diversity. TCRdb redid the processing of the public reads, applying fastp at Q25 and MiXCR, and retained in-frame beta chains. Rows merge per CDR3 protein into single entries with the most common DNA and genes. These V and J calls rely on TCRdb rather than the paper's analysis. This sample comprises under 2,000,000 distinct CDR3 sequences, roughly 50% of them detected only once. The ten most abundant clones make up about 2.1% of the sample.

The germline V end is reduced by 2 bases and the J end by 1 base; junction bases left unmatched: 11. From cysteine to phenylalanine, the CDR3 is 18 amino acids long. Solely the CDR3 DNA is kept, with 54 bases framed from the first base. CDR1 and CDR2, looked up from the germline V gene (reference sequence), are MNHEY and SMNVEV. Donors were 35 to 40 systemically healthy Caucasian individuals from Russia aged roughly 6 to 90 years. Approximately 11 milliliters of peripheral blood were drawn from each donor into EDTA-treated Vacutainer tubes. PBMCs were isolated by Ficoll-Paque density-gradient centrifugation, with at least 6.5 million obtained per sample. Trizol reagent was used to extract total RNA from PBMCs, with at least 5.5 micrograms per sample. For every donor, flow cytometry on a PBMC aliquot measured the percentage of naive CD45RAhigh/CD27high T cells.

This sequence originates from a middle-aged woman in good health. Material: blood. The sequence links TRBV27 to TRBJ2-3, and 8 junction bases match TRBD2. The CDR3 has the sequence CASSLPGTSGARTDTQYF. The DNA sequence is given as TGTGCCAGCAGTTTACCCGGAACTAGCGGCGCTCGCACAGATACGCAGTATTTT.